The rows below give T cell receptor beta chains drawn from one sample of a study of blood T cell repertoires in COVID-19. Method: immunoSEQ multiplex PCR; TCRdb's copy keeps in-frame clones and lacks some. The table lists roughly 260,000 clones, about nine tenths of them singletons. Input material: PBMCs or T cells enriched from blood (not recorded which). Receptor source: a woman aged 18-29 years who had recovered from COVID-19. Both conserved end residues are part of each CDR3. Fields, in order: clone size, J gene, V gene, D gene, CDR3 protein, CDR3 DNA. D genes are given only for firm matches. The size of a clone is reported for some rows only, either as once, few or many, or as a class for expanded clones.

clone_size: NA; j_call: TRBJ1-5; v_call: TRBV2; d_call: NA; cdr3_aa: CASSDGSGKMNQPQHF; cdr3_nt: TGTGCCAGCAGTGATGGTTCAGGGAAGATGAATCAGCCCCAGCATTTT
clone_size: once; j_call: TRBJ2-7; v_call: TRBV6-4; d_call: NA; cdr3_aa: CASSDPDGGIYEQYF; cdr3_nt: TGTGCCAGCAGTGACCCCGACGGGGGAATCTACGAGCAGTACTTC
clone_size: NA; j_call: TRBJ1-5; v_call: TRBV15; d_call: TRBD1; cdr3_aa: CATSPRRYTGDSNQPQHF; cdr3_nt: TGTGCCACCAGCCCCCGAAGGTATACAGGGGATAGCAATCAGCCCCAGCATTTT
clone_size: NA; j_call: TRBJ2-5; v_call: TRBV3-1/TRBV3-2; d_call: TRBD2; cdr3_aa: CASSQEGGGRGTQYF; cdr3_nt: TGTGCCAGCAGCCAAGAGGGCGGCGGGAGGGGGACCCAGTACTTC
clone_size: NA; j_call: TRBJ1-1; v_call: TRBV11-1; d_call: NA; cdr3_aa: CASSLKGGSGQAFF; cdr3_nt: TGTGCCAGCAGCTTAAAGGGGGGGTCGGGGCAAGCTTTCTTT
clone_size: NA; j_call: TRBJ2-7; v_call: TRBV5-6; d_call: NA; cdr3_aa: CASTLGGEQYF; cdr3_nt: TGTGCCAGCACCCTAGGGGGCGAGCAGTACTTC
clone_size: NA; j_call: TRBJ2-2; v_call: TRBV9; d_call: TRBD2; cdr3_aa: CASSVMGSTSAGELFF; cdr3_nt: TGTGCCAGCAGCGTAATGGGGAGTACTAGCGCCGGGGAGCTGTTTTTT
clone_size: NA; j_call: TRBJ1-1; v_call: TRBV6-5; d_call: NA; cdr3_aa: CASSYSRGSAFF; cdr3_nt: TGTGCCAGCAGTTACTCAAGGGGTAGCGCTTTCTTT
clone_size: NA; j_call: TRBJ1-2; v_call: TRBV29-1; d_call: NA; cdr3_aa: CSALGPGSYGYTF; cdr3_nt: TGCAGCGCTTTGGGCCCTGGGAGTTATGGCTACACCTTC
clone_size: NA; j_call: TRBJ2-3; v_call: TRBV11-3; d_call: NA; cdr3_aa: CASSLGAESTDTQYF; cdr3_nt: TGTGCCAGCAGCTTAGGGGCTGAGAGCACAGATACGCAGTATTTT
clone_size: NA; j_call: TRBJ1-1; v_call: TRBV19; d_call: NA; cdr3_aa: CASSRDYNTEAFF; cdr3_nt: TGTGCCAGTAGTAGGGACTACAACACTGAAGCTTTCTTT
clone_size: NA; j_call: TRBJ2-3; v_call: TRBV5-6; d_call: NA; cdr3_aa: CASSLYLGSYPDTQYF; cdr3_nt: TGTGCCAGCAGCTTGTATCTCGGGAGCTATCCAGATACGCAGTATTTT
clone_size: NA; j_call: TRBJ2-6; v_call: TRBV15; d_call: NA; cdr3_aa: CATSRDLFSGANVLTF; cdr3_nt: TGTGCCACCAGCAGAGATCTGTTCTCTGGGGCCAACGTCCTGACTTTC
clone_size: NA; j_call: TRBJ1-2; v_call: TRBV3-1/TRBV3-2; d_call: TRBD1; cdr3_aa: CASSSPTGTGKGYTF; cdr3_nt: TGTGCCAGCAGCTCACCGACCGGGACAGGGAAGGGCTACACCTTC
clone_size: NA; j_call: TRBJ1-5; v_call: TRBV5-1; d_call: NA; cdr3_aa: CASSFGLGEPQHF; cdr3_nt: TGCGCCAGCAGCTTCGGTCTAGGAGAGCCCCAGCATTTT
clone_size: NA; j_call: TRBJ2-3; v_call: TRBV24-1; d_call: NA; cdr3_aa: CATSDSGQQGTQYF; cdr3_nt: TGTGCCACCAGTGACTCAGGACAGCAGGGTACGCAGTATTTT
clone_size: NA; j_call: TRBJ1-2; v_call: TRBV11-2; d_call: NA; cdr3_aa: CASSLDSSYYGYTF; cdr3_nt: TGTGCCAGCAGCCTCGACAGCTCCTACTATGGCTACACCTTC
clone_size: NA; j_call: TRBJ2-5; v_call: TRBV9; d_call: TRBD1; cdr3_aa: CASSVERSGGETQYF; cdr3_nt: TGTGCCAGCAGCGTAGAGCGGTCAGGGGGAGAGACCCAGTACTTC
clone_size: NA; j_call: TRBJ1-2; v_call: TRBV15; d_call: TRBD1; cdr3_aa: CATSRDLTGLYGYTF; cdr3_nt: TGTGCCACCAGCAGAGATCTGACAGGGCTCTATGGCTACACCTTC
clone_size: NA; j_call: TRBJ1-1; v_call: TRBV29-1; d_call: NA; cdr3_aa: CSVETGLGTEAFF; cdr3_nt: TGCAGCGTTGAGACAGGTTTGGGCACTGAAGCTTTCTTT
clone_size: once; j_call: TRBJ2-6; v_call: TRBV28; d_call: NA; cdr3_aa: CASSLIQISSGANVLTF; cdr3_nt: TGTGCCAGCAGTTTAATTCAGATCTCCTCTGGGGCCAACGTCCTGACTTTC
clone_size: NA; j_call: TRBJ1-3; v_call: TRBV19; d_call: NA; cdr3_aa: CASTAAAGMSGNTIYF; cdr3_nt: TGTGCCAGTACCGCAGCGGCGGGGATGTCAGGAAACACCATATATTTT
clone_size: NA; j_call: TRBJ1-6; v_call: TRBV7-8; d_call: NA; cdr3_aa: CASSLGVHGSPLHF; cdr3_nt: TGTGCCAGCAGCCTCGGGGTACACGGGTCACCCCTCCACTTT
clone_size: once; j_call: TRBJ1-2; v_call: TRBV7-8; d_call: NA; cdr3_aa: CASSLSGEAGYGYTF; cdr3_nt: TGTGCCAGCAGCTTAAGCGGGGAGGCAGGGTATGGCTACACCTTC
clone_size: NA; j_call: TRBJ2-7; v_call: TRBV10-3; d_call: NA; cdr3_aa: CAISESSGDAAYEQYF; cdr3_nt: TGTGCCATCAGTGAGTCGAGTGGAGACGCCGCCTACGAGCAGTACTTC
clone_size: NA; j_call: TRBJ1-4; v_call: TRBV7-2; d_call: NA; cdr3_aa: CASTNVGLHGGKLFF; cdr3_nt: TGTGCCAGCACCAACGTCGGACTACACGGGGGAAAACTGTTTTTT
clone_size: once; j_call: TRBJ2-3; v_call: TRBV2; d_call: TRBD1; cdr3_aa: CASSDDREKNTQYF; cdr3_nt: TGTGCCAGCAGTGATGACAGGGAGAAAAATACGCAGTATTTT
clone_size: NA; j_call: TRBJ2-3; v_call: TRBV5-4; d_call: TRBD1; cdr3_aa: CASSKGQGGPDTQYF; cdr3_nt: TGTGCCAGCAGCAAGGGACAGGGCGGGCCAGATACGCAGTATTTT
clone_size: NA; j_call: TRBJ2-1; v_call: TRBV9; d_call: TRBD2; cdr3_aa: CASSMTGTSYSNEQFF; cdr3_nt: TGTGCCAGCAGCATGACCGGGACTAGTTATTCCAATGAGCAGTTCTTC
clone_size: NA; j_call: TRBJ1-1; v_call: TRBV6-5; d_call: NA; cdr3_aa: CASSRSNTEAFF; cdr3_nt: TGTGCCAGCAGTCGTTCGAACACTGAAGCTTTCTTT
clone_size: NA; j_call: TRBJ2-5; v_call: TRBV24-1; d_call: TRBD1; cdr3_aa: CATSGTGQEETQYF; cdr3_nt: TGTGCCACCAGTGGGACGGGACAGGAAGAGACCCAGTACTTC
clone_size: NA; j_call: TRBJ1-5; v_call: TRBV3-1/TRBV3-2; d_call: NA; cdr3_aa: CASSQGQGPQPQHF; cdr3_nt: TGTGCCAGCAGCCAAGGCCAGGGGCCCCAGCCCCAGCATTTT
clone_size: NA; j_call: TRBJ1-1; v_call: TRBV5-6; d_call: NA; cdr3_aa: CASSLAGGLRAFF; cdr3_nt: TGTGCCAGCAGCTTGGCGGGGGGCCTTCGAGCTTTCTTT
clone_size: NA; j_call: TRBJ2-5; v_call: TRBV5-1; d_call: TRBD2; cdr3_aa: CASSLPLRLALGETQYF; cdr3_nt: TGCGCCAGCAGCTTGCCCTTAAGACTAGCCCTAGGAGAGACCCAGTACTTC
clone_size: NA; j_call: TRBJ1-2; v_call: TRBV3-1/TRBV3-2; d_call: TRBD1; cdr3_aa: CASSQEGTGGSYGYTF; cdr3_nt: TGTGCCAGCAGCCAAGAAGGGACAGGGGGTAGCTATGGCTACACCTTC
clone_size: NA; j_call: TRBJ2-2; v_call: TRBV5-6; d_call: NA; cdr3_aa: CASSPGLNTGELFF; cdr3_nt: TGTGCCAGCAGCCCGGGACTGAACACCGGGGAGCTGTTTTTT
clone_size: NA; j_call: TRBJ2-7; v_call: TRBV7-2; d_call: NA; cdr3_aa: CASSATGRSSYEQYF; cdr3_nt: TGTGCCAGCAGCGCAACGGGGAGAAGCTCCTACGAGCAGTACTTC
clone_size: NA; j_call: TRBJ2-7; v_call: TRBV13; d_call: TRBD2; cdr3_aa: CASSTRTSGDYEQYF; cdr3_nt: TGTGCCAGCAGCACCCGGACTAGCGGGGACTACGAGCAGTACTTC
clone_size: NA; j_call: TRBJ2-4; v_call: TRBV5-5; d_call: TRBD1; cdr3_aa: CASIHGQGKVKNIQYF; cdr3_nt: TGTGCCAGCATCCATGGACAGGGGAAAGTCAAAAACATTCAGTACTTC
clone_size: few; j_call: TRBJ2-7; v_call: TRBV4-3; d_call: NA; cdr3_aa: CASSESHLVNEQYF; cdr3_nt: TGCGCCAGCAGCGAAAGCCACCTCGTGAACGAGCAGTACTTC
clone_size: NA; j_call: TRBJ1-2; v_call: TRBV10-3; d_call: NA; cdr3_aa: CAISETIQGRYGYTF; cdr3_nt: TGTGCCATCAGTGAGACGATACAGGGCCGGTATGGCTACACCTTC
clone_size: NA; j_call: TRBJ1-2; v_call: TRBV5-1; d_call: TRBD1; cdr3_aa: CASSIRTGDKDGYTF; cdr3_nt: TGCGCCAGCAGCATCAGGACAGGGGATAAGGATGGCTACACCTTC
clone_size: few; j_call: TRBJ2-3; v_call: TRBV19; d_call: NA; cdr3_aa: CASGGAGTDTQYF; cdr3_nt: TGTGCCAGTGGGGGGGCGGGGACAGATACGCAGTATTTT
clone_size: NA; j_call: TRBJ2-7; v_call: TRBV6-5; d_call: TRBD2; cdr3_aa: CASSRSGEGPYEQYF; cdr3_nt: TGTGCCAGCAGCCGTAGCGGGGAGGGCCCCTACGAGCAGTACTTC
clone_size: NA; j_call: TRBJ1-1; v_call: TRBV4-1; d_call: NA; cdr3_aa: CASSQDVQGGTEAFF; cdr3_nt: TGCGCCAGCAGCCAAGATGTCCAGGGTGGGACTGAAGCTTTCTTT
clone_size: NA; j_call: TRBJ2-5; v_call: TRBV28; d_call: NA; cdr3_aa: CASSSSGTEETQYF; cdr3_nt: TGTGCCAGCAGTTCCTCCGGGACTGAAGAGACCCAGTACTTC
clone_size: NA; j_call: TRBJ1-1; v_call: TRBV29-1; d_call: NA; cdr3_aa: CSVESRTEAFF; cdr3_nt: TGCAGCGTTGAATCCAGGACAGAAGCTTTCTTT
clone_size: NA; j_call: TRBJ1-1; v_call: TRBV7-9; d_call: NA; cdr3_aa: CASSFRGWGDEAFF; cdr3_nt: TGTGCCAGCAGCTTCAGAGGATGGGGGGATGAAGCTTTCTTT
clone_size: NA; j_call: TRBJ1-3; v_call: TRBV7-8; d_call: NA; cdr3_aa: CASSLARRAGNTIYF; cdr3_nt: TGTGCCAGCAGCTTAGCTCGCAGGGCGGGAAACACCATATATTTT
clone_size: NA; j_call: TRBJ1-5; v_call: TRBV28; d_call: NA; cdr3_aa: CASSLSPNSNQPQHF; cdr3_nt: TGTGCCAGCAGTTTGAGCCCTAATAGCAATCAGCCCCAGCATTTT
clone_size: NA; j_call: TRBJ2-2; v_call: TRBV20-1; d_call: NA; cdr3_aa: CSASVSGNTGELFF; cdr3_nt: TGCAGTGCTAGTGTTAGCGGAAACACCGGGGAGCTGTTTTTT
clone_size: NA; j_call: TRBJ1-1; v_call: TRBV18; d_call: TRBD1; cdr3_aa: CASSPGQGLTEAFF; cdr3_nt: TGTGCCAGCTCACCTGGACAGGGCCTCACTGAAGCTTTCTTT
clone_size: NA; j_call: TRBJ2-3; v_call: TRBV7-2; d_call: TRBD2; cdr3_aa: CASSPGLAPATDTQYF; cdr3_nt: TGTGCCAGCAGCCCAGGACTAGCTCCTGCCACAGATACGCAGTATTTT
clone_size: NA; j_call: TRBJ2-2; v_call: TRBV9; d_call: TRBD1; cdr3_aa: CASRGTAAGELFF; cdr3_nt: TGTGCCAGCAGAGGGACAGCTGCCGGGGAGCTGTTTTTT
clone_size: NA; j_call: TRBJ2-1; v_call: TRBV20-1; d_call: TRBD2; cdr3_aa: CSASPLAGVYNEQFF; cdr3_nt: TGCAGTGCTAGTCCTCTAGCGGGAGTTTACAATGAGCAGTTCTTC